This passage covers 2 T cell receptor beta chains from one sample sequenced in a study of tumor-infiltrating lymphocytes in primary liver carcinoma. The study co-extracted DNA and RNA from around 18-30 mg of unsorted bulk tissue. The researchers produced TCR beta cDNA from around 500 ng total RNA with a constant-region primer. Slightly modified ARM-PCR served as the procedure for the TCR beta libraries. These libraries came from three rounds of nested multiplex PCR. Researchers ran the first two PCR rounds for 10 cycles each with TRBV1-TRBV30 forward primers and a C-beta reverse primer. TCRdb fed the multiplex PCR reads into MiXCR, producing one record per CDR3 protein. Among some 180,000 distinct CDR3 sequences, approximately 86% were seen once, and the ten largest hold over 15%. Sequencing was carried out using tumor tissue from primary liver carcinoma. These receptors were collected from a man aged 40-50 years with primary liver carcinoma and hepatitis B virus infection.

As to this clonotype: An end of the junction differs from the germline gene, which may be a read error. This chain links TRBV7-9 with TRBJ2-3; 12 bases are shared with TRBD2. CDR3 length: 16 amino acids. Germline CDR1 SEHNR, CDR2 FQNEAQ (reference sequence). CDR3 sequence: CASSSWTSGTPDTQYF. The CDR3 coding sequence is TGTGCAAGCAGCTCCTGGACTAGCGGGACCCCAGATACGCAGTATTTT. Full variable domain (missing parts from reference TRBV7-9 and TRBJ2-3): DTGVSQNPRHKITKRGQNVTFRCDPISEHNRLYWYRQTLGQGPEFLTYFQNEAQLEKSRLLSDRFSAERPKGSFSTLEIQRTEQGDSAMYLCASSSWTSGTPDTQYFGPGTRLTVL.

About this clonotype: Compared with germline, one end of the junction differs, possibly owing to a read error. The J gene is TRBJ2-3, the V gene TRBV29-1; TRBD2 is a possible D gene (6 bases). The CDR3 contains 13 residues. Germline assignment: CDR1 SQVTM and CDR2 ANQGSEA. Here the CDR3 DNA reads TGTAGCGTTTTACGCGGGAACACAGATACGCGGTATTTT. It is translated as CSVLRGNTDTRYF.